What follows are 21 T cell receptor beta chains derived from one specimen sequenced in a study of T cells in Graves' hyperthyroidism and ophthalmopathy. From RNA transcripts, TCR beta CDR3 regions were amplified. The HTBI primer set served for first-round RT-PCR of the TCR CDR3. MiXCR was run by TCRdb on the multiplex PCR reads, yielding one entry per CDR3 protein. The sample records about 590,000 distinct CDR3 sequences, about a sixth being singletons. The sample comprised blood. These receptors came from a woman under 40 with Graves' hyperthyroidism.

In its sample, this clonotype was seen many times. The gene calls are TRBV2 and TRBJ2-7; a weak D match, TRBD1 (6 bases). The V end lost 5 bases, the J end lost 1 base, and 18 bases lay between the germline ends. This CDR3 comprises 16 residues. The germline gives CDR1 SNHLY, CDR2 FYNNEI. Here the CDR3 DNA reads TGTGCCAGCAGTCAGCACCGGGACAAAACGTCCTACGAGCAGTACTTC. Its protein is CASSQHRDKTSYEQYF.

This clonotype has a handful of counts. V and J are TRBV4-1 and TRBJ2-1; D is possibly TRBD1 (5 bases). The CDR3 spans 13 residues. In germline, CDR1 is MGHRA, CDR2 YSYEKL. V lost 1 base, J lost 7 bases, and 8 bases lay in between. This CDR3 reads CASSQGRGNEQFF. DNA of the CDR3: TGCGCCAGCAGCCAAGGAAGGGGAAATGAGCAGTTCTTC.

This chain links TRBV29-1 with TRBJ1-5, with D possibly TRBD1 on 6 matching bases. V dropped 8 bases and J dropped 4 bases, with 15 bases sitting between them. Germline V gene data show CDR1 as SQVTM and CDR2 as ANQGSEA. CDR3 length: 13 amino acids. CDR3 DNA: TGCAGCATCGCCAGGGGATCAAATCAGCCCCAGCATTTT. As protein: CSIARGSNQPQHF.

This clonotype was detected ten times or more. V and J are TRBV30 and TRBJ1-5, with TRBD1 identical over 8 bases. V gave up 5 bases and J gave up 6 bases; unmatched junction bases: 6. There are 13 residues in the CDR3. From germline, CDR1 is GTSNPN and CDR2 SVGIG (reference sequence). CDR3 in DNA: TGTGCCTGGCGAGGACAGGGAGCTCAGCCCCAGCATTTT. Residues: CAWRGQGAQPQHF.

The V and J genes are TRBV14 and TRBJ2-1, with 13 positions matching TRBD2. From germline, CDR1 is SGHDN and CDR2 FVKESK. The CDR3 is 16 residues long. Unmatched junction bases numbered 1, after V lost 0 bases and J lost 5 bases. DNA for the CDR3: TGTGCCAGCAGCCAAGAAGGACTAGCGGGAGACAATGAGCAGTTCTTC. This codes for CASSQEGLAGDNEQFF.

This clonotype has a count of ten or more. The chain carries TRBV5-1 and TRBJ2-1; no firm D call. The CDR3 sequence is 13 residues long. Between the trimmed V and J ends, which lost 0 bases and 5 bases, there was a span of 6 bases. CDR1 is SGHRS, CDR2 YFSETQ, per germline. The CDR3 region has the DNA TGCGCCAGCAGCTTGGGGCTGAACAATGAGCAGTTCTTC. Translation: CASSLGLNNEQFF.

The chain employs TRBV5-6 and TRBJ2-5; no reliable D call. The CDR3 length is 16 residues. V lost 6 bases and J lost 3, with 21 bases in between. The germline V gene encodes CDR1 SGHDT and CDR2 YYEEEE. The CDR3 here is CASNDPLRGEEETQYF. CDR3 DNA: TGTGCCAGCAACGACCCACTACGAGGCGAAGAAGAGACCCAGTACTTC.

This clonotype was found a few times. A much more abundant neighbour one base away suggests this may be a read error. The CDR3: CANVQGGDTEALF. CDR3 DNA sequence: TGTGCCAACGTACAGGGGGGGGACACTGAAGCTCTCTTT. The rearrangement links TRBV2 to TRBJ1-1; TRBD1 aligns across 8 bases. CDR1 is SNHLY, CDR2 FYNNEI, per germline. This CDR3 has 13 amino acids. The full variable domain, with the rest looked up from reference TRBV2 and TRBJ1-1, is EPEVTQTPSHQVTQMGQEVILRCVPISNHLYFYWYRQILGQKVEFLVSFYNNEISEKSEIFDDQFSVERPDGSNFTLKIRSTKLEDSAMYFCANVQGGDTEALFGQGTRLTVV.

V gene TRBV7-9 combines with J gene TRBJ2-1; 7 positions agree with TRBD2. CDR1 is SEHNR, CDR2 FQNEAQ, per germline (reference sequence). V lost 1 base to trimming and J lost 10 bases; unmatched junction nucleotides: 13. The CDR3 sequence is 16 residues long. The CDR3 nucleotides are TGTGCCAGCAGCTTAGTGGGGGGGGGGGACGCCTCCGAGCAGTTCTTC. This translates into CASSLVGGGDASEQFF.

The chain employs TRBV29-1 and TRBJ1-3; 8 positions match TRBD1. Germline V gives CDR1 SQVTM, CDR2 ANQGSEA. The CDR3 has 14 residues. V gave up 4 bases and J gave up 6 bases; unmatched junction bases: 8. Written as DNA, the CDR3 is TGCAGCGTTGCCGTGGCAGGGGGCTTAAACACCATATATTTT. Translated: CSVAVAGGLNTIYF.

This clonotype showed up many times. The chain couples TRBV2 to TRBJ2-1; D remains unclear. CDR3 length: 13 residues. The V end lost 2 bases, the J end lost 4 bases, and 6 bases lay between the germline ends. The germline gives CDR1 SNHLY, CDR2 FYNNEI. The CDR3 here is CASSESDYNEQFF. DNA of the CDR3: TGTGCCAGCAGTGAAAGCGATTACAATGAGCAGTTCTTC.

This clonotype was seen repeatedly, ten times or more. The chain couples TRBV2 to TRBJ1-1; no firm D call. CDR1 SNHLY and CDR2 FYNNEI come from the germline V gene. CDR3 length equals 12 residues. The V and J ends lost 3 bases and 4 bases respectively, with 6 bases between them. The CDR3 loop is CASSDDITEAFF. CDR3 in DNA: TGTGCCAGCAGTGACGACATCACTGAAGCTTTCTTT.

This clonotype was observed at least ten times. The chain joins TRBV7-3 to TRBJ2-1; D possibly corresponds to TRBD2 (5 bases). CDR1 is SGHTA and CDR2 is FQGTGA in the germline V gene. Between the trimmed V and J ends, which lost 5 bases and 6 bases, there was a span of 17 bases. The CDR3 loop spans 15 amino acids. The CDR3 bases are TGTGCCAGCAGCGCCCTAGCCGGAGTGCTCAATGAGCAGTTCTTC. Translating gives CASSALAGVLNEQFF.

A word on this clonotype: A much larger clone differs by one base, so this may be a read error. V usage is TRBV7-2 and J usage is TRBJ2-3; 9 positions agree with TRBD2. CDR3 length: 16 residues. CDR1 is SGHTA, CDR2 FQGNSA, per germline. CDR3 bases: TGTGCCGGCAGCTTAATGGCTAGCGGGATAACAGATACGCAGTATTTT. It is translated as CAGSLMASGITDTQYF.

The table lists this clonotype with many counts. The gene calls are TRBV29-1 and TRBJ1-2; D uncertain. Germline values: CDR1 SQVTM, CDR2 ANQGSEA. CDR3 length: 11 amino acids. Trimming left V 3 bases short and J 4 bases short, with 6 bases between. The DNA of the CDR3 is TGCAGCGTTGAGACGGGCTATGGCTACACCTTC. This gives the protein CSVETGYGYTF.

The rearrangement joins TRBV12-5 to TRBJ2-2; 9 positions match TRBD2. With V trimmed by 6 bases and J by 4 bases, 24 bases remained unmatched. The CDR3 has 21 amino acids. CDR1 and CDR2 (germline): LGHNT, FRNRAP. CDR3 in amino acids: CASGLTYGGVRGLATTGELFF. Written as DNA, the CDR3 is TGTGCTAGTGGCCTGACCTATGGGGGTGTAAGGGGACTAGCAACCACCGGGGAGCTGTTTTTT.

This clonotype was picked up many times. The chain couples TRBV18 to TRBJ2-1; 7 bases map to TRBD2. After removal of 3 bases from V and 3 bases from J, the junction contained 8 bases not matched to a gene. This CDR3 is built from 16 residues. Germline assignment: CDR1 KGHSH and CDR2 LQKENI. Written as DNA, the CDR3 is TGTGCCAGCTCACCGCGCCCCGGGACTAACTACAATGAGCAGTTCTTC. Its translation is CASSPRPGTNYNEQFF. The variable domain in full, completed from reference TRBV18 and TRBJ2-1, reads NAGVMQNPRHLVRRRGQEARLRCSPMKGHSHVYWYRQLPEEGLKFMVYLQKENIIDESGMPKERFSAEFPKEGPSILRIQQVVRGDSAAYFCASSPRPGTNYNEQFFGPGTRLTVL.

This clonotype was seen at least ten times. CDR3 bases: TGCAGTGCTAGAGAATATGCGGGAGAGCAGTACTTC. It yields the protein CSAREYAGEQYF. The V call is TRBV20-1, the J call TRBJ2-7, with D perhaps matching TRBD2 (6 bases). V was pared by 0 bases and J by 7 bases, with 10 bases between. The germline gives CDR1 DFQATT, CDR2 SNEGSKA (reference sequence). The CDR3 runs to 12 residues.

This clonotype was seen more than once but under ten times. J is TRBJ2-7 and V is TRBV9, with a possible D match to TRBD2 (5 bases). V was cut by 10 bases and J by 3 bases, with 23 bases left in between. This CDR3 has 15 amino acids. Per germline, CDR1 SGDLS and CDR2 YYNGEE. CDR3 sequence reads: CACNRQPGDGYEQYF. CDR3 nucleotide sequence: TGTGCCTGCAACCGCCAGCCCGGGGATGGCTACGAGCAGTACTTC.

This clonotype was seen many times. The V call is TRBV28, the J call TRBJ2-7; TRBD2 aligns across 7 bases. CDR3 length: 13 amino acids. Germline V lookup: CDR1 MDHEN, CDR2 SYDVKM. Trimming removed 6 bases from V and 6 bases from J; junction bases left unmatched: 8. The CDR3 sequence: CASRTSVKVEQYF. CDR3 bases: TGTGCCAGCAGAACTAGCGTCAAAGTCGAGCAGTACTTC.

This clonotype occurred many times. CDR3 coding DNA: TGTGCCAGCAGTGAAGGTGCTCAGGGGATCGGGACCTACGAGCAGTACTTC. This sequence encodes CASSEGAQGIGTYEQYF. The rearrangement uses TRBV2 and TRBJ2-7; tentatively, D is TRBD1 (6 bases). CDR3 length: 17 amino acids. The V end was cut by 1 base, the J end by 2 bases, with 18 bases between. Germline CDR1 is SNHLY and CDR2 is FYNNEI.